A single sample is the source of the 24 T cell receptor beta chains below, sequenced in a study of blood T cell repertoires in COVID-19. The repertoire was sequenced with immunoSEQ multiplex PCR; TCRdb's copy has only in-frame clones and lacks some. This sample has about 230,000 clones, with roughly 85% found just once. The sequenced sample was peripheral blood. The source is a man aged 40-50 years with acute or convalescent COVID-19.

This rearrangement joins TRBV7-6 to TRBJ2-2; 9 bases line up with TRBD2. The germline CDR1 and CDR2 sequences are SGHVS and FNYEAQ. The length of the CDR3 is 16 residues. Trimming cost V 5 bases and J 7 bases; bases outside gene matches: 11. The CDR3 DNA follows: TGTGCCAGCAGCCCCAATGCGGGGGGGCCTATCGGGGAGCTGTTTTTT. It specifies CASSPNAGGPIGELFF.

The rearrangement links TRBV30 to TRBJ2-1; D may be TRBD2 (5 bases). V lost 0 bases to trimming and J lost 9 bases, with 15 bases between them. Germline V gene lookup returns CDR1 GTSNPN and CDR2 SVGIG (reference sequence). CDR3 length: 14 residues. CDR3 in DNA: TGTGCCTGGAGTGTAACCGGGGTGGGAAGTGAGCAGTTCTTC. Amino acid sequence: CAWSVTGVGSEQFF.

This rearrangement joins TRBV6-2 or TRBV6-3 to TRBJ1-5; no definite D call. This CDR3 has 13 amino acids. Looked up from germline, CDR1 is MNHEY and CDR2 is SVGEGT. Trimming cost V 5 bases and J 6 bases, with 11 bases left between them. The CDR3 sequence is CASSVGLAQPQHF. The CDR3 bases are TGTGCCAGCAGTGTTGGGCTGGCTCAGCCCCAGCATTTT.

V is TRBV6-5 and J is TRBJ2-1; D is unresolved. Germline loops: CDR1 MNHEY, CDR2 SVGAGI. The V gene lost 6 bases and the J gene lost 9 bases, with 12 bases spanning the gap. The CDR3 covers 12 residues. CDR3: CASSNTRGEQFF. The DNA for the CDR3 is TGTGCCAGCAGCAACACACGTGGTGAGCAGTTCTTC.

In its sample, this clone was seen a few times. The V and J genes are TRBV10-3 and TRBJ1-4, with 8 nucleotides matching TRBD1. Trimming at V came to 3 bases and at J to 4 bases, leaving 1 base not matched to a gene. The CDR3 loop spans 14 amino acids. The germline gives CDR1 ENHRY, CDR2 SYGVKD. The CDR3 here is CAISDGQGNEKLFF. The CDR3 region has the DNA TGTGCCATCAGTGACGGACAGGGTAATGAAAAACTGTTTTTT.

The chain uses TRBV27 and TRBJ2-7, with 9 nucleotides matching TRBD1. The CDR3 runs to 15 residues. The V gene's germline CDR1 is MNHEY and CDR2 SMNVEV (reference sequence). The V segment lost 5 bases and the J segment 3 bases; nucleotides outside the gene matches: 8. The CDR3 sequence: CASSPSRTGVYEQYF. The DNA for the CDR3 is TGTGCCAGCAGTCCCTCACGGACAGGGGTCTACGAGCAGTACTTC.

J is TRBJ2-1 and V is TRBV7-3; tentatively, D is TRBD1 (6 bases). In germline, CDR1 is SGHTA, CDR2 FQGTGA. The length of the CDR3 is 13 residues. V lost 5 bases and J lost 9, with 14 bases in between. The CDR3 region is CASSTGTNGEQFF. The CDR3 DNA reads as TGTGCCAGCAGCACAGGGACAAATGGTGAGCAGTTCTTC.

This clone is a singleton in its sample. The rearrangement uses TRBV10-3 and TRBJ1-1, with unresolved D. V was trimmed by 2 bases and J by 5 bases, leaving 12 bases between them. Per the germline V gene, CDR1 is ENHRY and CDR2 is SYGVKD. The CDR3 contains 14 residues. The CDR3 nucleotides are TGTGCCATCAGTGAGGAGGGAAGAGCGACTGAAGCTTTCTTT. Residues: CAISEEGRATEAFF.

The CDR3 DNA is TGTGCCTGGAGTGACGGACTAGGTGAAGGGGAGACCCAGTACTTC. Translating gives CAWSDGLGEGETQYF. The chain recombines TRBV30 with TRBJ2-5; TRBD2 matches at 7 bases. J was trimmed by 5 bases and V by 1 base; bases with no gene match: 10. This CDR3 spans 15 amino acids. CDR1 GTSNPN and CDR2 SVGIG come from the germline V gene (reference sequence).

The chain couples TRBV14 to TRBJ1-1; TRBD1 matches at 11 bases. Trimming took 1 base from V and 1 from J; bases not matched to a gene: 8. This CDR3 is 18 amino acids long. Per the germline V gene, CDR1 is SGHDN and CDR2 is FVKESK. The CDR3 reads CASSQGRTGGWWNTEAFF. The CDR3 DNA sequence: TGTGCCAGCAGCCAAGGCCGGACAGGGGGCTGGTGGAACACTGAAGCTTTCTTT.

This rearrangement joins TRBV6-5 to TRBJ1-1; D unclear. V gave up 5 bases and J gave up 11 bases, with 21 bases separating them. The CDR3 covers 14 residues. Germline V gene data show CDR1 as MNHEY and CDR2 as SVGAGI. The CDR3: CASSTSLGLWTAFF. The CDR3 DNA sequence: TGTGCCAGCAGTACGTCCCTCGGACTTTGGACGGCTTTCTTT.

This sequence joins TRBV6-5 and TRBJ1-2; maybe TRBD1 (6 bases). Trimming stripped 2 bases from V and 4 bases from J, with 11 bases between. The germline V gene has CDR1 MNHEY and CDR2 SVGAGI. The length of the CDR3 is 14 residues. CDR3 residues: CASSYGGQPYGYTF. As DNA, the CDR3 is TGTGCCAGCAGTTACGGAGGACAGCCCTATGGCTACACCTTC.

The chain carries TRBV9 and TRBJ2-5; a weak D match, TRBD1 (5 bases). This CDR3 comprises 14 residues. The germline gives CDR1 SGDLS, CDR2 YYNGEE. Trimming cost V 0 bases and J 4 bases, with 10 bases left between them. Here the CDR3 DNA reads TGTGCCAGCAGCGTAGAAGGGGCAGCAGAGACCCAGTACTTC. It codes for CASSVEGAAETQYF.

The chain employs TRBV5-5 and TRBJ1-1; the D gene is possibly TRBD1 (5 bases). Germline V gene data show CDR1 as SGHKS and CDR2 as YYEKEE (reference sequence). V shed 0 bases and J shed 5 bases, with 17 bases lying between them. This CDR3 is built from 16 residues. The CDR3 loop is CASSLGQGVPVTEAFF. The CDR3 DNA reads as TGTGCCAGCAGCTTGGGGCAGGGTGTGCCCGTTACTGAAGCTTTCTTT.

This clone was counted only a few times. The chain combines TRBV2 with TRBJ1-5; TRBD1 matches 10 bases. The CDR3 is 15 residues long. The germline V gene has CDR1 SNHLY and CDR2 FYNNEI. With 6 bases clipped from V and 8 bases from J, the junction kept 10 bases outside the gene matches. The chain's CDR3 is CASRARTGGLEPQHF. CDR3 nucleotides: TGTGCCAGCAGGGCTAGGACAGGGGGTCTGGAGCCCCAGCATTTT.

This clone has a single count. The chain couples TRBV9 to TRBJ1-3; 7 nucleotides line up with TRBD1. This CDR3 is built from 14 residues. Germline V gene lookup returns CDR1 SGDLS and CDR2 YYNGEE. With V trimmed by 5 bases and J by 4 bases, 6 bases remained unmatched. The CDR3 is CASRADREGNTIYF. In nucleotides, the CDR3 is TGTGCCAGCAGAGCTGACAGGGAAGGAAACACCATATATTTT.

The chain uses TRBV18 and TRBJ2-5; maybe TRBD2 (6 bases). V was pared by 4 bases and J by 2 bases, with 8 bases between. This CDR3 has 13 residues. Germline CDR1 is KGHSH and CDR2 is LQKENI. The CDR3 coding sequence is TGTGCCAGCTCACTCGGGACTCAAGAGACCCAGTACTTC. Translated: CASSLGTQETQYF.

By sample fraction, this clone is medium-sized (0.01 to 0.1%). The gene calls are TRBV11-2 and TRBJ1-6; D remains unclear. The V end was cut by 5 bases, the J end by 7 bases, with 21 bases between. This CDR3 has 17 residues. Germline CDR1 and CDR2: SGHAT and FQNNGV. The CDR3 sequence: CASSLESGWFPNSPLHF. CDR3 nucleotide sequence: TGTGCCAGCAGCCTCGAGTCGGGTTGGTTTCCCAATTCACCCCTCCACTTT.

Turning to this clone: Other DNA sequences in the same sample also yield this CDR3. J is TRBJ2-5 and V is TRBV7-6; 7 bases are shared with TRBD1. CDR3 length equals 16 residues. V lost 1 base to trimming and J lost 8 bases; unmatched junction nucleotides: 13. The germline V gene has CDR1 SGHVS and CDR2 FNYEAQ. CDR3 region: CASSLGQTGLQETQYF. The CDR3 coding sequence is TGTGCCAGCAGCTTAGGACAGACAGGGCTCCAGGAAACCCAGTACTTC.

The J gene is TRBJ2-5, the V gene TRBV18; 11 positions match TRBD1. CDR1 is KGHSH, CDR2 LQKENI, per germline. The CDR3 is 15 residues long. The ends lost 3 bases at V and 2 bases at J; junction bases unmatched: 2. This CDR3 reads CASSPGDRGQETQYF. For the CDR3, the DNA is TGTGCCAGCTCACCCGGGGACAGGGGGCAAGAGACCCAGTACTTC.

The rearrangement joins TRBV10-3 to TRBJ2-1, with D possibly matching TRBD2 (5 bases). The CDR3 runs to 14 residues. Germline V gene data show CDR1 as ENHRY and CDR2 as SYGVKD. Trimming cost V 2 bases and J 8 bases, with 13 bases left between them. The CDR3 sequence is CAISENSPRDEQFF. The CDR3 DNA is TGTGCCATCAGTGAGAACAGCCCGAGGGATGAGCAGTTCTTC.

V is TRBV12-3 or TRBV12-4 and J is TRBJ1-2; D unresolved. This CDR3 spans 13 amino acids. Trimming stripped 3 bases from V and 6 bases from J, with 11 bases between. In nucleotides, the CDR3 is TGTGCCAGCAGTTTTTCCAGGTCCGATGGCTACACCTTC. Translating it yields CASSFSRSDGYTF.

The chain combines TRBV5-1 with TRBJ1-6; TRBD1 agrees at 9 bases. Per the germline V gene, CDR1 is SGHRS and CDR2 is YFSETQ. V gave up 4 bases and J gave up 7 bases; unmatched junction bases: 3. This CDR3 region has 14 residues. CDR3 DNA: TGCGCCAGCAGCCGAGACAGGGGGAATTCACCCCTCCACTTT. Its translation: CASSRDRGNSPLHF.

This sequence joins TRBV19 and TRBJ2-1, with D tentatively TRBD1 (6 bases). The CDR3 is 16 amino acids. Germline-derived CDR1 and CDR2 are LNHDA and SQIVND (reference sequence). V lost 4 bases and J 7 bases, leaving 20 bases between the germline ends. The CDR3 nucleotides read TGTGCCAGTAGTAGCTCCGGGACACTTCTAATTAATGAGCAGTTCTTC. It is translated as CASSSSGTLLINEQFF.